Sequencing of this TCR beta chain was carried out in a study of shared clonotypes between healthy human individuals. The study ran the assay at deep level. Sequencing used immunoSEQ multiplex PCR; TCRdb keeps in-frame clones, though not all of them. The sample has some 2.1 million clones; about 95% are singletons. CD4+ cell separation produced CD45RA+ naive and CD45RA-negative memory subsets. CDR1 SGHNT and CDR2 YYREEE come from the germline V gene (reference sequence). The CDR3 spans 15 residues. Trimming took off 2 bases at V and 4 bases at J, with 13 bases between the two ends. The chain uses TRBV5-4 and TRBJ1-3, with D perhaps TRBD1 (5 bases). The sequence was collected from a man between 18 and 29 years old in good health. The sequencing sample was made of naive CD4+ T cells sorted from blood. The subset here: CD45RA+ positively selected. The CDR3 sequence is CASSFNNRDGNTIYF. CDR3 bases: TGTGCCAGCAGCTTCAATAACCGGGACGGAAACACCATATATTTT.